The 29 T cell receptor beta chains below were found in one sample sequenced in a study of T-cell memory formation after mild COVID-19 (dated by TCRdb to the early 2020s). The receptor library was made with 5' RACE. The run used an Illumina NovaSeq 6000. The raw public reads went through TCRdb reprocessing: fastp at Q25, MiXCR clone calling, in-frame beta chains kept. Rows with one shared CDR3 protein collapse into an entry with the most common genes and DNA. A total of 450,000 or so distinct CDR3 sequences appear in this sample, over 15% of them only once. The ten largest make up approximately 8.1% of the sample. Specimen: PBMCs or a T cell subset sorted from them (not recorded which). These receptors originate from an adult woman who had mild COVID-19 (a few samples of this study predate the infection). The sample titles of this study are shuffled in the database, so cell type and time point are left out; the donor was told from shared clones.

The chain is built from TRBV19 and TRBJ2-3; D is perhaps TRBD2 (6 bases). The ends were cut back, 5 bases at V and 0 bases at J, with 15 bases in the middle. This CDR3 has 16 amino acids. Germline V CDR1 and CDR2: LNHDA, SQIVND (reference sequence). The CDR3, as DNA: TGTGCCAGTAGTCGCCTACTAGCATCGAGCACAGATACGCAGTATTTT. This codes for CASSRLLASSTDTQYF.

This clonotype showed up just a few times. V and J are TRBV7-9 and TRBJ2-3, with D perhaps matching TRBD1 or TRBD2 (6 bases each). Germline loops: CDR1 SEHNR, CDR2 FQNEAQ (reference sequence). With 8 bases removed from V and 4 bases from J, the gap between germline ends came to 13 bases. The CDR3 has 13 amino acids. CDR3 region: CASYRGPSDTQYF. CDR3 DNA sequence: TGTGCCAGCTACCGGGGGCCCTCAGATACGCAGTATTTT. The entire variable domain, with the rest obtained from reference TRBV7-9 and TRBJ2-3, is as follows: DTGVSQNPRHKITKRGQNVTFRCDPISEHNRLYWYRQTLGQGPEFLTYFQNEAQLEKSRLLSDRFSAERPKGSFSTLEIQRTEQGDSAMYLCASYRGPSDTQYFGPGTRLTVL.

This clonotype has just a few counts. V usage is TRBV5-4 and J usage is TRBJ2-7; TRBD1 aligns across 7 bases. The CDR3 consists of 14 residues. CDR1 and CDR2 (germline): SGHNT, YYREEE (reference sequence). Trimming cost V 0 bases and J 2 bases; bases outside gene matches: 2. This CDR3 is CASSLGDSPYEQYF. The CDR3 region has the DNA TGTGCCAGCAGCTTGGGGGACAGCCCCTACGAGCAGTACTTC.

The chain combines TRBV2 with TRBJ2-1; no definite D call. This CDR3 contains 14 residues. Germline values: CDR1 SNHLY, CDR2 FYNNEI. V lost 5 bases, J lost 0 bases, and 8 bases lay in between. The CDR3 nucleotides are TGTGCCAGCAGTCCGTTGGGCTCCTACAATGAGCAGTTCTTC. This translates into CASSPLGSYNEQFF.

The chain combines TRBV24-1 with TRBJ2-7, with no clear D. The CDR3 spans 16 residues. The V end lost 3 bases, the J end lost 0 bases, and 14 bases lay between the germline ends. Germline V gene data show CDR1 as KGHDR and CDR2 as SFDVKD. The CDR3 DNA reads TGTGCCACCAGTGATATTTCCCCGGGTGGCTCCTACGAGCAGTACTTC. Its protein product is CATSDISPGGSYEQYF.

This clonotype was seen repeatedly, ten times or more. The rearrangement joins TRBV3-1 to TRBJ2-2; unclear D gene. This CDR3 contains 14 residues. V was clipped by 0 bases and J by 4 bases, with 6 bases between them. From germline, CDR1 is LGHDT and CDR2 YNNKEL (reference sequence). The CDR3 DNA reads TGTGCCAGCAGCCAAGAAAGGGTCACCGGGGAGCTGTTTTTT. Amino acid sequence: CASSQERVTGELFF. The whole variable domain, remainder taken from reference TRBV3-1 and TRBJ2-2, is DTAVSQTPKYLVTQMGNDKSIKCEQNLGHDTMYWYKQDSKKFLKIMFSYNNKELIINETVPNRFSPKSPDKAHLNLHINSLELGDSAVYFCASSQERVTGELFFGEGSRLTVL.

The chain recombines TRBV7-9 with TRBJ2-3; no clear D. Germline loops: CDR1 SEHNR, CDR2 FQNEAQ (reference sequence). V was pared by 4 bases and J by 2 bases, with 16 bases between. CDR3 length: 16 residues. The CDR3 bases are TGTGCCAGCAGCTCCCCCTTGGCGGCGGTCACAGATACGCAGTATTTT. Its translation is CASSSPLAAVTDTQYF.

This chain joins TRBV7-2 and TRBJ1-1, with D perhaps matching TRBD1 (6 bases). CDR3 size: 15 residues. Germline V gene data show CDR1 as SGHTA and CDR2 as FQGNSA. V gave up 3 bases and J gave up 2 bases, with 13 bases separating them. Written as DNA, the CDR3 is TGTGCCAGCAGCTTTAAACAGGGAGTAAACACTGAAGCTTTCTTT. It translates to CASSFKQGVNTEAFF.

The V call is TRBV27, the J call TRBJ1-4, with D hard to call. The ends were cut back, 3 bases at V and 7 bases at J, with 9 bases in the middle. From germline, CDR1 is MNHEY and CDR2 SMNVEV (reference sequence). This CDR3 contains 13 residues. CDR3 sequence (DNA): TGTGCCAGCAGTTTCTCCCCGGTTGAAAAACTGTTTTTT. Encoded protein: CASSFSPVEKLFF. The full variable domain, rest sourced from reference TRBV27 and TRBJ1-4, is EAQVTQNPRYLITVTGKKLTVTCSQNMNHEYMSWYRQDPGLGLRQIYYSMNVEVTDKGDVPEGYKVSRKEKRNFPLILESPSPNQTSLYFCASSFSPVEKLFFGSGTQLSVL.

A few counts support this clonotype. CDR3 nucleotides: TGTGCCAGCAGTTTTGGCGGGAGAGATACGCAGTATTTT. It translates to CASSFGGRDTQYF. The chain couples TRBV12-3 or TRBV12-4 to TRBJ2-3, with 7 bases matching TRBD2. Germline trimming cut 3 bases from V and 5 bases from J; bases unmatched to any gene: 2. The CDR3 runs to 13 residues.

This clonotype turned up a few times. The chain has TRBV12-3 or TRBV12-4 and TRBJ1-1, with 9 bases matching TRBD1. This CDR3 has 12 amino acids. V shed 5 bases and J 8 bases; nucleotides not matched to a gene: 3. The CDR3 here is CASSADRGEAFF. The CDR3, as DNA: TGTGCCAGCAGTGCTGACAGGGGGGAAGCTTTCTTT.

In this sample, this clonotype turned up many times. The chain has TRBV7-9 and TRBJ2-1; no clear D gene. This CDR3 is 14 amino acids long. V lost 5 bases to trimming and J lost 0 bases, with 8 bases between them. CDR1 SEHNR and CDR2 FQNEAQ come from the germline V gene (reference sequence). The CDR3 protein is CASSQVPSYNEQFF. The CDR3 DNA follows: TGTGCCAGCAGCCAGGTACCCTCCTACAATGAGCAGTTCTTC.

This clonotype was observed many times. The CDR3 sequence: CASSLVGEKLFF. The CDR3 nucleotides are TGTGCCAGCAGCTTGGTTGGTGAAAAACTGTTTTTT. This sequence joins TRBV5-6 and TRBJ1-4; no firm D call. Germline CDR1 SGHDT, CDR2 YYEEEE. V dropped 0 bases and J dropped 7 bases, with 4 bases sitting between them. CDR3 length: 12 amino acids.

This clonotype was recorded only once. The chain links TRBV7-9 to TRBJ1-1; D unclear. Germline values: CDR1 SEHNR, CDR2 FQNEAQ (reference sequence). The CDR3 length is 15 residues. The germline V and J ends were trimmed by 3 bases and 1 base, with 12 bases remaining between them. This CDR3 reads CASSFHKTGNTEAFF. DNA of the CDR3: TGTGCCAGCAGCTTTCATAAGACGGGGAACACTGAAGCTTTCTTT.

This clonotype has at least ten counts. V is TRBV6-5 and J is TRBJ2-4; no firm D call. Deletions cut 6 bases from V and 1 base from J, with 10 bases between. The CDR3 is 14 residues long. Germline V gives CDR1 MNHEY, CDR2 SVGAGI. CDR3: CASRPDTAKNIQYF. The CDR3 region has the DNA TGTGCCAGCAGACCCGACACGGCCAAAAACATTCAGTACTTC.

The chain employs TRBV7-9 and TRBJ2-1; 9 positions agree with TRBD2. Per germline, CDR1 SEHNR and CDR2 FQNEAQ (reference sequence). This CDR3 comprises 16 residues. Trimming removed 7 bases from V and 5 bases from J; junction bases left unmatched: 12. The CDR3 loop is CASTPRGSGSHNEQFF. CDR3 bases: TGTGCCAGCACCCCACGGGGTAGCGGGAGCCACAATGAGCAGTTCTTC.

This clonotype showed up just a few times. V gene TRBV29-1 combines with J gene TRBJ2-3; TRBD2 agrees at 9 bases. Trimming cost V 6 bases and J 4 bases; bases outside gene matches: 11. Germline V lookup: CDR1 SQVTM, CDR2 ANQGSEA. The CDR3 is made up of 15 amino acids. CDR3 in DNA: TGCAGCGTGCAGATGAGCGGGGGGTCCGCAGATACGCAGTATTTT. Translating gives CSVQMSGGSADTQYF.

This chain joins TRBV18 and TRBJ1-1; D ambiguous. This CDR3 has 15 residues. Trimming took off 4 bases at V and 1 base at J, with 13 bases between the two ends. Per the germline V gene, CDR1 is KGHSH and CDR2 is LQKENI. The CDR3 loop is CASSRFDTQNTEAFF. CDR3 nucleotide sequence: TGTGCCAGCTCACGATTTGACACGCAGAACACTGAAGCTTTCTTT.

This chain links TRBV6-2 or TRBV6-3 with TRBJ2-2, with unresolved D. CDR1 MNHEY and CDR2 SVGEGT come from the germline V gene. This CDR3 is built from 15 residues. Between the trimmed V and J ends, which lost 8 bases and 2 bases, there was a span of 15 bases. DNA of the CDR3: TGTGCCAGCGGCCGCGCCTATACTAACACCGGGGAGCTGTTTTTT. Translating gives CASGRAYTNTGELFF.

The chain carries TRBV27 and TRBJ2-1; 12 nucleotides match TRBD2. Losses at the gene ends were 8 bases for V and 5 bases for J; bases not matched to a gene: 7. CDR3 length equals 15 residues. Germline CDR1 and CDR2: MNHEY and SMNVEV (reference sequence). DNA of the CDR3: TGTGCCAGCGGGGTGTGGACTAGCGGGAACAATGAGCAGTTCTTC. As protein: CASGVWTSGNNEQFF.

This clonotype has more than one count but fewer than ten. This chain links TRBV20-1 with TRBJ2-2; TRBD2 agrees at 9 bases. V lost 0 bases and J lost 5; bases outside the gene matches: 4. The length of the CDR3 is 15 residues. Germline-derived CDR1 and CDR2 are DFQATT and SNEGSKA (reference sequence). CDR3 sequence (DNA): TGCAGTGCTAGAGATCGGCGGGGGGGGACCGGGGAGCTGTTTTTT. Amino acids: CSARDRRGGTGELFF.

The rearrangement uses TRBV5-1 and TRBJ2-3; no firm D call. Germline assignment: CDR1 SGHRS and CDR2 YFSETQ. The V and J ends lost 0 bases and 2 bases respectively, with 10 bases between them. The CDR3 runs 15 residues. CDR3 residues: CASSLVGQVTDTQYF. CDR3 sequence (DNA): TGCGCCAGCAGCTTGGTAGGGCAGGTCACAGATACGCAGTATTTT.

This chain joins TRBV7-3 and TRBJ2-1; the D gene is possibly TRBD2 (5 bases). CDR3 length equals 15 residues. Germline V gene data show CDR1 as SGHTA and CDR2 as FQGTGA. The V end lost 5 bases, the J end lost 7 bases, and 18 bases lay between the germline ends. In DNA form, the CDR3 reads TGTGCCAGCAGCCCCAACGGGGTTTTCCATAATGAGCAGTTCTTC. Amino acids: CASSPNGVFHNEQFF. The entire variable domain, with the rest obtained from reference TRBV7-3 and TRBJ2-1, is as follows: GAGVSQTPSNKVTEKGKYVELRCDPISGHTALYWYRQSLGQGPEFLIYFQGTGAADDSGLPNDRFFAVRPEGSVSTLKIQRTERGDSAVYLCASSPNGVFHNEQFFGPGTRLTVL.

This chain joins TRBV2 and TRBJ1-5; tentative D call: TRBD1 (6 bases). CDR1 and CDR2 (germline): SNHLY, FYNNEI. The length of the CDR3 is 15 residues. Between the trimmed V and J ends, which lost 0 bases and 7 bases, there was a span of 13 bases. Written as DNA, the CDR3 is TGTGCCAGCAGTGAAGCTGAGGGCAGGGGCCAGCCCCAGCATTTT. Residues: CASSEAEGRGQPQHF.

This clonotype was counted only a few times. The V call is TRBV15, the J call TRBJ1-1; a weak D match, TRBD1 (6 bases). Trimming removed 0 bases at V and 5 bases at J, with 13 bases between. Germline CDR1 and CDR2: LNHNV and YYDKDF (reference sequence). The CDR3 has 15 residues. The DNA of the CDR3 is TGTGCCACCAGCAGAGACCCAGGGGCGCGGACTGAAGCTTTCTTT. This translates into CATSRDPGARTEAFF.

This chain connects TRBV7-6 to TRBJ2-3, with D uncertain. The germline V and J ends were trimmed by 5 bases and 6 bases, with 18 bases remaining between them. Per the germline V gene, CDR1 is SGHVS and CDR2 is FNYEAQ. The CDR3 contains 15 residues. DNA of the CDR3: TGTGCCAGCAGCCCCCTCCCGCAAAGGTCGGATACGCAGTATTTT. Translating gives CASSPLPQRSDTQYF.

The rearrangement links TRBV6-6 to TRBJ1-5, with D unclear. Trimming removed 6 bases from V and 7 bases from J, with 13 bases in between. The CDR3 is 13 residues long. Germline loops: CDR1 MNHNY, CDR2 SVGAGI (reference sequence). The CDR3 spells CASSPGLRQPQHF. The CDR3 region has the DNA TGTGCCAGCAGCCCCGGACTTCGGCAGCCCCAGCATTTT.

The sample holds a few counts of this clonotype. This chain's CDR3 is CASSRRQGNTEAFF. In DNA, the CDR3 is TGTGCCAGCAGCCGCCGACAGGGGAACACTGAAGCTTTCTTT. The chain employs TRBV12-3 or TRBV12-4 and TRBJ1-1; 7 positions agree with TRBD1. With 6 bases clipped from V and 1 base from J, the junction kept 5 bases outside the gene matches. There are 14 residues in the CDR3.

The J gene is TRBJ2-5, the V gene TRBV29-1, with D tentatively TRBD2 (6 bases). The CDR3 sequence is 11 residues long. V lost 8 bases and J lost 5, with 12 bases in between. Germline values: CDR1 SQVTM, CDR2 ANQGSEA. This CDR3 is CSTPGEETQYF. The CDR3 DNA reads TGCAGCACCCCGGGGGAGGAGACCCAGTACTTC.